This T cell receptor beta chain originates from a study of response to subunit inactivated influenza vaccine. Study results and limitations: Few new T cells, the authors suggested, are recruited by each seasonal influenza vaccination.

The CDR3 spans 13 residues. J gave up 3 bases and V 6 bases, and 4 bases lay outside the gene matches. The germline V gene encodes CDR1 MNHNS and CDR2 SASEGT. This clonotype was picked up many times. Its antigen is not known. TCRdb called the RT-PCR reads again in MiXCR, with one record for every CDR3 protein. The repertoire has some 500,000 distinct CDR3 sequences, about 15% of them found once; the top ten carry 3%. The sequence derives from a man aged 50 to 75 who received an inactivated influenza vaccine. This material consisted of CD4+ T cells sorted from PBMCs, taken around 25 months after vaccination. The chain couples TRBV6-1 to TRBJ1-1, with TRBD1 identical over 7 bases. Here the CDR3 DNA reads TGTGCCAGCAGCCGACAGGGCTACACTGAAGCTTTCTTT. Protein: CASSRQGYTEAFF.